Below, 14 T cell receptor beta chains from the same sample are listed, as sequenced in a study of metastatic and nonmetastatic thyroid tumors. TCRdb ran MiXCR on the PCR reads. The data show 6,100 or so clones, about 32% seen once. Each patient came to thyroid surgery without any prior treatment (of any kind). The sample comprised tumor tissue. The receptors here all came from a female donor with papillary thyroid cancer or a benign thyroid nodule (not recorded which). Some clones in this sample may be carry-over from other donors' samples.

This clone has just a few counts. The chain employs TRBV6-1 and TRBJ2-7; maybe TRBD1 (5 bases). Trimming took 0 bases from V and 0 from J, leaving 9 bases between them. CDR3 length: 15 amino acids. Germline CDR1 is MNHNS and CDR2 is SASEGT. CDR3: CASSEAQGSSYEQYF. As DNA, the CDR3 is TGTGCCAGCAGTGAAGCGCAGGGTAGCTCCTACGAGCAGTACTTC.

As concerns this clone: One end of the junction is discordant with germline, which a read error may explain. This chain joins TRBV5-1 and TRBJ2-6; tentatively, D is TRBD1 (5 bases). The CDR3 contains 18 residues. Per germline, CDR1 SGHRS and CDR2 YFSETQ. The CDR3 nucleotides are TGCGCCAGCGTCCTCCTTCAGGGTATCGTGGTTGGGTCCAACGTCCTGACTTTC. It encodes CASVLLQGIVVGSNVLTF.

The chain has TRBV10-3 and TRBJ1-1; weak D call: TRBD1 (6 bases). Trimming cost V 7 bases and J 1 base, with 13 bases left between them. Germline-derived CDR1 and CDR2 are ENHRY and SYGVKD. The CDR3 sequence is 14 residues long. This CDR3 reads CAITREGGNTEAFF. CDR3 in DNA: TGTGCCATCACCCGAGAGGGGGGGAACACTGAAGCTTTCTTT.

Concerning this clone itself: The sample holds other DNA sequences that translate to the same CDR3. The chain recombines TRBV19 with TRBJ2-7; 8 positions agree with TRBD1. The CDR3 loop spans 13 amino acids. Germline-derived CDR1 and CDR2 are LNHDA and SQIVND (reference sequence). The trim removed 4 bases at V and 6 bases at J, leaving 5 bases unmatched. In nucleotides, the CDR3 is TGTGCCAGTAGTACCCTGACAGGGGTCGAGCAGTACTTC. Residues: CASSTLTGVEQYF.

This clone came up many times. V is TRBV5-5 and J is TRBJ2-1; TRBD2 matches 13 bases. This CDR3 contains 15 residues. Germline CDR1 is SGHKS and CDR2 is YYEKEE (reference sequence). Trimming removed 4 bases from V and 6 bases from J; junction bases left unmatched: 4. The CDR3 loop is CASSPGLAGSNEQFF. CDR3 bases: TGTGCCAGCAGCCCGGGACTAGCGGGAAGCAATGAGCAGTTCTTC.

This sequence joins TRBV6-2 or TRBV6-3 and TRBJ2-2, with a tentative D call TRBD2 (5 bases). V gave up 2 bases and J gave up 5 bases, with 18 bases separating them. The CDR3 spans 17 residues. In germline, CDR1 is MNHEY, CDR2 SVGEGT. CDR3 DNA sequence: TGTGCCAGCAGTTACCGTCCGGGGAGATCTGCGACCGGGGAGCTGTTTTTT. This sequence encodes CASSYRPGRSATGELFF.

The chain joins TRBV20-1 to TRBJ2-2; 7 bases are a match to TRBD2. With V trimmed by 7 bases and J by 1 base, 3 bases remained unmatched. The CDR3 extends over 13 amino acids. Germline V gene lookup returns CDR1 DFQATT and CDR2 SNEGSKA (reference sequence). The CDR3 bases are TGCAGTGGAGAGCGGGAGAACACCGGGGAGCTGTTTTTT. Residues: CSGERENTGELFF.

This clone is judged medium-sized. The CDR3 DNA is TGTGCCAGCAGTTCCGGGACTAGCGGGAGAGTGCCCCACACAGATACGCAGTATTTT. It codes for CASSSGTSGRVPHTDTQYF. The chain has TRBV6-2 or TRBV6-3 and TRBJ2-3; TRBD2 aligns across 14 bases. Germline-derived CDR1 and CDR2 are MNHEY and SVGEGT. The CDR3 has 19 amino acids. J was trimmed by 2 bases and V by 4 bases; bases with no gene match: 11.

Ten or more counts support this clone. The chain combines TRBV3-1 with TRBJ2-4, with D hard to call. The CDR3 consists of 16 residues. The germline V gene has CDR1 LGHDT and CDR2 YNNKEL (reference sequence). The germline V and J ends were trimmed by 3 bases and 3 bases, with 15 bases remaining between them. The CDR3 nucleotides are TGTGCCAGCAGCCACCAAGAGGAAGGTGGCAAAAACATTCAGTACTTC. It specifies CASSHQEEGGKNIQYF.

In its sample, this clone is medium-sized. V is TRBV11-2 and J is TRBJ2-3; 13 bases match TRBD2. Per the germline V gene, CDR1 is SGHAT and CDR2 is FQNNGV. This CDR3 comprises 19 residues. V lost 0 bases to trimming and J lost 1 base; unmatched junction nucleotides: 7. The CDR3 DNA reads TGTGCCAGCAGCTTAGATCGGGGTGGACTAGCGGGGGGCACAGATACGCAGTATTTT. Its translation: CASSLDRGGLAGGTDTQYF.

CDR3 in amino acids: CASIEGAGLSYEQYF. For the CDR3, the DNA is TGTGCCAGCATCGAGGGGGCGGGACTCTCCTACGAGCAGTACTTC. The V and J genes are TRBV6-2 or TRBV6-3 and TRBJ2-7, with D perhaps matching TRBD1 (7 bases). Per the germline V gene, CDR1 is MNHEY and CDR2 is SVGEGT. The length of the CDR3 is 15 residues. V was pared by 7 bases and J by 0 bases, with 16 bases between.

Only a few counts were recorded for this clone. CDR3 in amino acids: CASTGRWREGQETQYF. The CDR3 region has the DNA TGTGCCAGCACCGGACGGTGGAGGGAGGGTCAAGAGACCCAGTACTTC. This chain uses TRBV6-7 with TRBJ2-5; the match to TRBD2 covers 7 bases. TRBV6-7 carries the ORF label, with uncertain function. CDR3 length equals 16 residues. V shed 7 bases, J shed 2 bases, and the junction held 13 bases outside the gene matches.

The gene calls are TRBV27 and TRBJ2-7, with 11 bases lining up with TRBD2. The CDR3 consists of 15 residues. Germline-derived CDR1 and CDR2 are MNHEY and SMNVEV (reference sequence). J lost 7 bases, V lost 5 bases, and 10 bases had no gene match. The CDR3 loop reads CASSGLAGGPEEQYF. DNA for the CDR3: TGTGCCAGCAGTGGTTTAGCGGGAGGGCCTGAAGAGCAGTACTTC.

This clone was detected ten times or more. The rearrangement uses TRBV10-3 and TRBJ2-4; D unresolved. The germline gives CDR1 ENHRY, CDR2 SYGVKD. There are 14 residues in the CDR3. The ends were cut back, 4 bases at V and 0 bases at J, with 7 bases in the middle. This CDR3 reads CAISAQRAKNIQYF. Written as DNA, the CDR3 is TGTGCCATCAGTGCTCAGAGAGCCAAAAACATTCAGTACTTC.